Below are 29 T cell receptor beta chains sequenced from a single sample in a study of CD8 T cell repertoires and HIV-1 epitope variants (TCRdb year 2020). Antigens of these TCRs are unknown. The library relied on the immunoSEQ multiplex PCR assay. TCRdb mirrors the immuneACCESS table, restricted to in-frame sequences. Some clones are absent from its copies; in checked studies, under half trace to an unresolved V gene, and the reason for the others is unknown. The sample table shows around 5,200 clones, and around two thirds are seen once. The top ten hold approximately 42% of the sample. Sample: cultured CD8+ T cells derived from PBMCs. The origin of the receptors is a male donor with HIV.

The CDR3 spells CASSLMGYEQYF. The CDR3 DNA follows: TGTGCCAGCAGCTTGATGGGGTACGAGCAGTACTTC. This rearrangement joins TRBV5-4 to TRBJ2-7, with D hard to call. Germline V CDR1 and CDR2: SGHNT, YYREEE (reference sequence). The CDR3 contains 12 residues. V dropped 1 base and J dropped 4 bases, with 6 bases sitting between them. Combining the CDR3 with reference TRBV5-4 and TRBJ2-7 gives the whole variable domain ETGVTQSPTHLIKTRGQQVTLRCSSQSGHNTVSWYQQALGQGPQFIFQYYREEENGRGNFPPRFSGLQFPNYSSELNVNALELDDSALYLCASSLMGYEQYFGPGTRLTVT.

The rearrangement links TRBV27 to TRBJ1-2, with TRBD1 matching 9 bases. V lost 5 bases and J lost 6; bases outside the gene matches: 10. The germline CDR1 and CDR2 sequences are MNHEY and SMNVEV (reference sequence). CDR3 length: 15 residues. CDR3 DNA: TGTGCCAGCAGTCTCACGGACAGGGGTCTAAATGGCTACACCTTC. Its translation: CASSLTDRGLNGYTF.

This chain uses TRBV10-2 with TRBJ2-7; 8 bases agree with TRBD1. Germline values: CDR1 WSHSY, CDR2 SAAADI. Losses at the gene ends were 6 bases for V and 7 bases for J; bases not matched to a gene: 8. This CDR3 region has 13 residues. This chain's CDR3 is CASRVQGAREQYF. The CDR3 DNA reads TGCGCCAGCAGAGTTCAGGGGGCCCGGGAGCAGTACTTC.

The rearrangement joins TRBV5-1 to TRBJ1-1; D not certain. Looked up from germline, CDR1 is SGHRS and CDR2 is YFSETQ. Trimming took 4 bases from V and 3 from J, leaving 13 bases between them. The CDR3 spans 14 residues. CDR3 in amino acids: CASSPRTGDTEAFF. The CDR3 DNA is TGCGCCAGCAGCCCGAGGACGGGAGACACTGAAGCTTTCTTT.

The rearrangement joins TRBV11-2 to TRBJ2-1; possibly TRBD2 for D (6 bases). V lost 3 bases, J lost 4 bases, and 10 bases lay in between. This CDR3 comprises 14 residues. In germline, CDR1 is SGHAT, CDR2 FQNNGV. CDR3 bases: TGTGCCAGCAGCTTTAGGGACTCGTACAATGAGCAGTTCTTC. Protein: CASSFRDSYNEQFF.

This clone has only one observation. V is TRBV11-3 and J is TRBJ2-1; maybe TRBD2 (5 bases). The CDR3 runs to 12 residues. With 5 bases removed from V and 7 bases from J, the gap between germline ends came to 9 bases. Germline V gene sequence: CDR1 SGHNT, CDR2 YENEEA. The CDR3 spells CASSGLANEQFF. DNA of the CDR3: TGTGCCAGCAGCGGGTTAGCGAATGAGCAGTTCTTC.

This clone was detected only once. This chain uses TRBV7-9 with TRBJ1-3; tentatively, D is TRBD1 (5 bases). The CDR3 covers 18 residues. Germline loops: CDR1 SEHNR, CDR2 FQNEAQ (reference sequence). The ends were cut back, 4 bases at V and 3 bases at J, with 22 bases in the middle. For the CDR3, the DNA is TGTGCCAGCAGCTCAACCGCCGGGGGGGGTACAGGTGGAAACACCATATATTTT. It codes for CASSSTAGGGTGGNTIYF.

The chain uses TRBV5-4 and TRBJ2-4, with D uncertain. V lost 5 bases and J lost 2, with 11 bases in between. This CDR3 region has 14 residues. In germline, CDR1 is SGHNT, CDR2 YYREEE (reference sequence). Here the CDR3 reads CASRLSEPKNIQYF. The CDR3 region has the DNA TGTGCCAGCAGACTTTCGGAACCCAAAAACATTCAGTACTTC. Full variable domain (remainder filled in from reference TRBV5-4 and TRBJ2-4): ETGVTQSPTHLIKTRGQQVTLRCSSQSGHNTVSWYQQALGQGPQFIFQYYREEENGRGNFPPRFSGLQFPNYSSELNVNALELDDSALYLCASRLSEPKNIQYFGAGTRLSVL.

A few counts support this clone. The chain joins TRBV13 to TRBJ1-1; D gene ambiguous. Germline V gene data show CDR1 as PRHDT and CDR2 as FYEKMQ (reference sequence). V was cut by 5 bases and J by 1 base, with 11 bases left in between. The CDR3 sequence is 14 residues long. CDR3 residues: CASSPRSRNTEAFF. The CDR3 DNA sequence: TGTGCCAGCAGCCCTAGAAGTCGGAACACTGAAGCTTTCTTT.

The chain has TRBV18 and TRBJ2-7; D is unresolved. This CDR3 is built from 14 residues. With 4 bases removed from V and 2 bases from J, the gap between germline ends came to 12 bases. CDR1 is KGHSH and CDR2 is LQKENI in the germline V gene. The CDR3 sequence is CASSQLDSPYEQYF. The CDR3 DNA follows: TGTGCCAGCTCACAACTGGATTCCCCCTACGAGCAGTACTTC.

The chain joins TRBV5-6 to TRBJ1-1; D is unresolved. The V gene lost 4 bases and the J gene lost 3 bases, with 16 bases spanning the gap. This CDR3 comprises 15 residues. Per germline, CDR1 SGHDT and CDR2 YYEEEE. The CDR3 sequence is CASSRDIPGDTEAFF. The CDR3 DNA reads TGTGCCAGCAGCCGCGATATCCCTGGCGACACTGAAGCTTTCTTT. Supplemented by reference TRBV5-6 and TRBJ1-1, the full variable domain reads DAGVTQSPTHLIKTRGQQVTLRCSPKSGHDTVSWYQQALGQGPQFIFQYYEEEERQRGNFPDRFSGHQFPNYSSELNVNALLLGDSALYLCASSRDIPGDTEAFFGQGTRLTVV.

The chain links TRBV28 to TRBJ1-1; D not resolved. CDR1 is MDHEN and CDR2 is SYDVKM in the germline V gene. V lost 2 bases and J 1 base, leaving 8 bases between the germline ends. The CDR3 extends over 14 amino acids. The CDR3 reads CASSLLITNTEAFF. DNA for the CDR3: TGTGCCAGCAGTTTACTCATAACGAACACTGAAGCTTTCTTT.

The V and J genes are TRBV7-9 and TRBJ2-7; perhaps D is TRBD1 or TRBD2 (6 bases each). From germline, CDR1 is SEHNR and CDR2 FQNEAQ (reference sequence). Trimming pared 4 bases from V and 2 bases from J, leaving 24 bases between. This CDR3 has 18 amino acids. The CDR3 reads CASSSHWGAVAAPYEQYF. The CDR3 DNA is TGTGCCAGCAGCTCCCACTGGGGGGCGGTGGCAGCGCCCTACGAGCAGTACTTC.

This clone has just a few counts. This CDR3 is CASSLVVGGELFF. In DNA, the CDR3 is TGTGCCAGCAGCTTAGTGGTGGGCGGGGAGCTGTTTTTT. This rearrangement joins TRBV11-3 to TRBJ2-2; no reliable D call. The V gene lost 1 base and the J gene lost 7 bases, with 7 bases spanning the gap. Germline V gene sequence: CDR1 SGHNT, CDR2 YENEEA. The CDR3 sequence is 13 residues long. Drawing the rest from reference TRBV11-3 and TRBJ2-2, the complete variable domain is EAGVVQSPRYKIIEKKQPVAFWCNPISGHNTLYWYLQNLGQGPELLIRYENEEAVDDSQLPKDRFSAERLKGVDSTLKIQPAELGDSAVYLCASSLVVGGELFFGEGSRLTVL.

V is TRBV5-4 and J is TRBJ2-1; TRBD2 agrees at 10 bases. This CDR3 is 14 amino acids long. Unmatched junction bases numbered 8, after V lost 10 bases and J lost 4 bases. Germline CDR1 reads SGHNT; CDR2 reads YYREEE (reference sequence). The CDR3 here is CAVLAGGKYNEQFF. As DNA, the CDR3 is TGTGCCGTTTTAGCGGGAGGCAAATACAATGAGCAGTTCTTC.

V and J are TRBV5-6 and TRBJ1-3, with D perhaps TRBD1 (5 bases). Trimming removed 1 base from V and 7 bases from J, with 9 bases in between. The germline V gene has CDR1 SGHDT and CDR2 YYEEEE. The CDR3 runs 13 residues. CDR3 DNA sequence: TGTGCCAGCAGCTTGATAGGGGCGAACACCATATATTTT. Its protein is CASSLIGANTIYF.

CDR3 amino acids: CASSRIRDRGVRYGYTF. As DNA, the CDR3 is TGTGCCAGCAGTCGGATCCGGGACAGGGGAGTACGGTATGGCTACACCTTC. J is TRBJ1-2 and V is TRBV28, with 10 nucleotides matching TRBD1. The V gene's germline CDR1 is MDHEN and CDR2 SYDVKM. This CDR3 comprises 17 residues. After removal of 5 bases from V and 5 bases from J, the junction contained 14 bases not matched to a gene.

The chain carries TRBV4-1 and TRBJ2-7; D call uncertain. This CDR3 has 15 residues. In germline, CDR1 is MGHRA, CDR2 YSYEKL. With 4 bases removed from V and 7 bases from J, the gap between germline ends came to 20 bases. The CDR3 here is CASSLVDSESREQYF. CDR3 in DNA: TGCGCCAGCAGCCTAGTAGATTCGGAGTCACGGGAGCAGTACTTC.

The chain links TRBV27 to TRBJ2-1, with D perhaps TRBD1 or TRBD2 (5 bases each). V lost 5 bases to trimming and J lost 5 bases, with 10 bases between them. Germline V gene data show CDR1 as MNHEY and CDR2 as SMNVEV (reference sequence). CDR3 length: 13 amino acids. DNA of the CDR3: TGTGCCAGCAGTGTGGGGACCAACAATGAGCAGTTCTTC. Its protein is CASSVGTNNEQFF.

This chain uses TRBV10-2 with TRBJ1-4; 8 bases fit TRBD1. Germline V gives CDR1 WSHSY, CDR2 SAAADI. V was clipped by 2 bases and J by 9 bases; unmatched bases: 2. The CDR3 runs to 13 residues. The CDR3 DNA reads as TGCGCCAGCAGTGAGGACAGGGGTCAAAAACTGTTTTTT. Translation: CASSEDRGQKLFF.

CDR3 nucleotide sequence: TGTGCCTCCCGGGACAGGGGGGGTTACGAGCAGTACTTC. Translation: CASRDRGGYEQYF. The chain couples TRBV10-3 to TRBJ2-7; TRBD1 aligns across 11 bases. J gave up 4 bases and V 11 bases, and 7 bases lay outside the gene matches. From germline, CDR1 is ENHRY and CDR2 SYGVKD. This CDR3 comprises 13 residues.

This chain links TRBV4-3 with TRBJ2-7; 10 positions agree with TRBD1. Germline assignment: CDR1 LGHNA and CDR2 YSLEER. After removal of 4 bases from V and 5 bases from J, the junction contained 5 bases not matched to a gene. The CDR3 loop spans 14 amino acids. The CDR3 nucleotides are TGCGCCAGCAGCCCAAAAGGACAGGGGGACGAGCAGTACTTC. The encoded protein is CASSPKGQGDEQYF.

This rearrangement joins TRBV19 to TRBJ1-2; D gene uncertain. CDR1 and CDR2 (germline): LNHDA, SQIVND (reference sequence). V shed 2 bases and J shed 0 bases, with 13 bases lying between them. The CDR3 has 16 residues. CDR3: CASSIMSAGSNYGYTF. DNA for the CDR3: TGTGCCAGTAGTATAATGTCTGCAGGCTCTAACTATGGCTACACCTTC.

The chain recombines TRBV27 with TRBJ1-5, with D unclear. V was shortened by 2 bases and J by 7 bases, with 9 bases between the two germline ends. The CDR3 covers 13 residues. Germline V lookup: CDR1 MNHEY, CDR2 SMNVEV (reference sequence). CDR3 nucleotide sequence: TGTGCCAGCAGTTTAGGGGTCGTCCAGCCCCAGCATTTT. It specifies CASSLGVVQPQHF.

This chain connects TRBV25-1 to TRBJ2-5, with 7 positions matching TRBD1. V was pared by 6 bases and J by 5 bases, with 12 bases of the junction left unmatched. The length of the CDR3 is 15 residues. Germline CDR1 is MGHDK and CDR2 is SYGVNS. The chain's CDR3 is CASSDPRQGWETQYF. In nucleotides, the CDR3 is TGTGCCAGCAGCGACCCCAGACAGGGATGGGAGACCCAGTACTTC.

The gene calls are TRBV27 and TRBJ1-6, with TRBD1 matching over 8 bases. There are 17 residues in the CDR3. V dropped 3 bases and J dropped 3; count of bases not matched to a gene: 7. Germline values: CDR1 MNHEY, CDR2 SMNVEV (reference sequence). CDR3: CASSLRQGQNYNSPLHF. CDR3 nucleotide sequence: TGTGCCAGCAGTTTGAGACAGGGGCAAAACTATAATTCACCCCTCCACTTT.

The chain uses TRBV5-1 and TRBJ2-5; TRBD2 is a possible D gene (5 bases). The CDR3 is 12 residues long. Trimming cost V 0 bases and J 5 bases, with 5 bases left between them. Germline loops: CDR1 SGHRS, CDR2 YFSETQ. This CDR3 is CASSLAGETQYF. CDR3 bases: TGCGCCAGCAGCTTGGCGGGGGAGACCCAGTACTTC.

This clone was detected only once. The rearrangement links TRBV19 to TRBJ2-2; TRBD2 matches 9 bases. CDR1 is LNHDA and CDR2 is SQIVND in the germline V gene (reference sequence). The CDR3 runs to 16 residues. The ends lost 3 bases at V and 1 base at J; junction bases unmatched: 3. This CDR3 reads CASSIELAGNTGELFF. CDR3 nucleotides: TGTGCCAGTAGTATTGAACTAGCGGGGAACACCGGGGAGCTGTTTTTT.

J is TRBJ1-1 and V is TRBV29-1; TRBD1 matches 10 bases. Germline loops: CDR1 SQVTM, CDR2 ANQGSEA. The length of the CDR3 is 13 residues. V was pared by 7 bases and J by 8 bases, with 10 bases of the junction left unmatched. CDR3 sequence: CSAGRQGAREAFF. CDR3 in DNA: TGCAGCGCGGGGAGACAGGGGGCAAGGGAAGCTTTCTTT.